This T cell receptor (beta chain) appears in the sequencing data of a study of T cells in Graves' hyperthyroidism and ophthalmopathy. There are many counts of this clonotype. Germline loops: CDR1 MDHEN, CDR2 SYDVKM. The V and J ends lost 2 bases and 4 bases respectively, with 12 bases between them. This CDR3 comprises 14 residues. TCR beta CDR3 region amplification was performed from RNA transcripts. During a first-round RT-PCR of the TCR CDR3, the HTBI primer set was used. MiXCR, applied by TCRdb to the multiplex PCR reads, yields one record per CDR3 protein. This table has some 400,000 distinct CDR3 sequences, approximately 15% appearing once.

The sequence derives from a woman aged 55-70 years with Graves' hyperthyroidism. The sequencing sample was made of blood. This chain joins TRBV28 and TRBJ2-7; D is tentatively TRBD1 or TRBD2 (5 bases each). CDR3 bases: TGTGCCAGCAGTTTAAGGGGACGGAAATACGAGCAGTACTTC. Its protein product is CASSLRGRKYEQYF.